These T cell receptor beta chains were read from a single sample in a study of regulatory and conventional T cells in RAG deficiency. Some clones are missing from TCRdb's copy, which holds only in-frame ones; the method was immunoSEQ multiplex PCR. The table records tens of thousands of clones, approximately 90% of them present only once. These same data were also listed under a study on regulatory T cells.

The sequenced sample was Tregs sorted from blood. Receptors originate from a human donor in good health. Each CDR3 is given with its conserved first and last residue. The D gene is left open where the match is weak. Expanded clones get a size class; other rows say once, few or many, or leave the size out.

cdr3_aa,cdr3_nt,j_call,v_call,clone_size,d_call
CASSVTGSNQPQHF,TGTGCCAGCAGCGTTACCGGGAGCAATCAGCCCCAGCATTTT,TRBJ1-5,TRBV9,.,.
CASSLEMAASGGTQYF,TGCGCCAGCAGCTTGGAAATGGCAGCCTCGGGAGGTACGCAGTATTTT,TRBJ2-3,TRBV5-1,.,TRBD2
CASSSGRGVINEQFF,TGTGCCAGCAGCTCGGGGCGTGGGGTAATAAATGAGCAGTTCTTC,TRBJ2-1,TRBV11-3,.,.
CASSLGQGSNNSPLHF,TGCGCCAGCAGCTTGGGACAGGGATCTAATAATTCACCCCTCCACTTT,TRBJ1-6,TRBV5-1,few,TRBD1
CASSAAGHRNTGELFF,TGTGCCAGCAGTGCCGCGGGACACCGGAACACCGGGGAGCTGTTTTTT,TRBJ2-2,TRBV2,.,.
CASSLLGTGQETQYF,TGTGCTAGCAGCTTGTTAGGGACAGGGCAAGAGACCCAGTACTTC,TRBJ2-5,TRBV7-7,.,TRBD1
CASSQGQDSNQPQHF,TGTGCCAGCAGCCAGGGACAGGATAGCAATCAGCCCCAGCATTTT,TRBJ1-5,TRBV9,.,TRBD1
CASSAPGTGGNIQYF,TGTGCCAGCAGCGCTCCCGGGACAGGGGGAAACATTCAGTACTTC,TRBJ2-4,TRBV9,.,TRBD1
CASSRDRAEGNTIYF,TGTGCCAGCAGCCGGGACAGGGCGGAAGGAAACACCATATATTTT,TRBJ1-3,TRBV6-5,.,TRBD1
CASSEGPGGYTF,TGTGCCAGCAGTGAGGGACCCGGCGGCTACACCTTC,TRBJ1-2,TRBV6-1,few,.